This section outlines one TCR beta chain sequence together with its context. Its antigen is unidentified. Germline V gene sequence: CDR1 MNHNS, CDR2 SASEGT. Trimming took off 1 base at V and 9 bases at J, with 10 bases between the two ends. This CDR3 has 13 residues. PCR primers comprised 60 Vbeta and 13 Jbeta primers. Clones were read by immunoSEQ multiplex PCR, and TCRdb kept only the in-frame ones, dropping some. The sample has about 110,000 clones; 65% to 90% are singletons. These data come from a study of cytomegalovirus exposure and HLA in healthy donors. Study-level findings and limits: A later analysis found most CMV-associated TCR beta chains apparently HLA-restricted. Later examination showed HLA-associated TCR beta chains had greater clonal expansion than equally common others.

The sequence came from a man in his fifties or sixties in good health and CMV-seronegative. The sample consisted of PBMCs. This chain uses TRBV6-1 with TRBJ1-5; D unresolved. CDR3: CASSEGVRSPQHF. The DNA of the CDR3 is TGTGCCAGCAGTGAAGGGGTGAGGTCGCCCCAGCATTTT.